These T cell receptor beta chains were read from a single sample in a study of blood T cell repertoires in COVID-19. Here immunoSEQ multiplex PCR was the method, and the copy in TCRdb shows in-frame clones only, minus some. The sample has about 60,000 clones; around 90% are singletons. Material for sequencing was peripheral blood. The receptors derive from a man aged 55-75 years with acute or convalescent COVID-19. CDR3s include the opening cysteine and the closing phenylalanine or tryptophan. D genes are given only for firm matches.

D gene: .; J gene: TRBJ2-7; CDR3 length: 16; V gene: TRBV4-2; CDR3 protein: CASNSGGTGEGHEQYF; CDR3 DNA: TGTGCCAGCAACTCAGGTGGGACGGGAGAGGGGCACGAGCAGTACTTC
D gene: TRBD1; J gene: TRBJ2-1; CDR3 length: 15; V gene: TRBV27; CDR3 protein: CASSLSGQGALEQFF; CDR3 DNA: TGTGCCAGCAGTTTATCCGGACAGGGGGCTCTTGAGCAGTTCTTC
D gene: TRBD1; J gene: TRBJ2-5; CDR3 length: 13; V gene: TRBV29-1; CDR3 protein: CSGGQARGETQYF; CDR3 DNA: TGCAGCGGGGGACAGGCCCGTGGGGAGACCCAGTACTTC
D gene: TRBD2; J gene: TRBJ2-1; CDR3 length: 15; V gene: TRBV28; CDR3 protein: CASRETSGEANEQFF; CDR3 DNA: TGTGCCAGCAGGGAAACTAGCGGGGAAGCCAATGAGCAGTTCTTC
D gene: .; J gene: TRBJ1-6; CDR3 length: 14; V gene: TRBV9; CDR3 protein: CASSGVAGNSPLHF; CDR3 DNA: TGTGCCAGCAGTGGGGTAGCGGGTAATTCACCCCTCCACTTT
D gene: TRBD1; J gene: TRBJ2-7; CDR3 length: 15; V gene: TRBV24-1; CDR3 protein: CATSETGTGDFEQYF; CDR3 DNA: TGTGCCACCAGTGAAACCGGGACAGGTGATTTCGAGCAGTACTTC
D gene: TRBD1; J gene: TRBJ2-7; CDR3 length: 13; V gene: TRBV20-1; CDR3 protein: CSASGTGYYEQYF; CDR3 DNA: TGCAGTGCTAGTGGGACAGGGTACTACGAGCAGTACTTC
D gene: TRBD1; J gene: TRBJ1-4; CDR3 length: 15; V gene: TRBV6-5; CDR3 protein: CASRTSGTGGEKLFF; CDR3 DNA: TGTGCCAGCCGTACCTCCGGGACAGGGGGTGAAAAACTGTTTTTT
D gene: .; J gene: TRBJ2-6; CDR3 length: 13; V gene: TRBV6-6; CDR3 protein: CASAYSGANVLTF; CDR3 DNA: TGTGCCAGCGCCTACTCTGGGGCCAACGTCCTGACTTTC
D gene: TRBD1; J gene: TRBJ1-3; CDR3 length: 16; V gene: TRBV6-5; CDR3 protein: CASSYSRQGMGNTIYF; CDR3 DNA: TGTGCCAGCAGTTACTCGAGACAGGGCATGGGAAACACCATATATTTT
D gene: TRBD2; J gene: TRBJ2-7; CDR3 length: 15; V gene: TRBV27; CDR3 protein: CASSPTSGRVHEQYF; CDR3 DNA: TGTGCCAGCAGTCCCACTAGCGGGAGGGTCCACGAGCAGTACTTC
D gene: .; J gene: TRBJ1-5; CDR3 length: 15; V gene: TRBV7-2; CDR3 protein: CASSLDSGGNQPQHF; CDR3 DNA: TGTGCCAGCAGCTTAGATAGCGGGGGGAATCAGCCCCAGCATTTT
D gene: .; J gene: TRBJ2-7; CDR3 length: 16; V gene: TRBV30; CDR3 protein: CAWSVYKPGRLSEQYF; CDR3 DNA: TGTGCCTGGAGTGTCTACAAGCCAGGTCGGCTTAGCGAGCAGTACTTC
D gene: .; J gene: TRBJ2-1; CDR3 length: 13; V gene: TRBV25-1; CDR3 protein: CASSEYGYNEQFF; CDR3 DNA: TGTGCCAGCAGTGAATACGGTTACAATGAGCAGTTCTTC
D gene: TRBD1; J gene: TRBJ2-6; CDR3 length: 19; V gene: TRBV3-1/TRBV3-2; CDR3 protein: CASKRATGTLLSGANVLTF; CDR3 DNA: TGTGCCAGCAAAAGAGCGACAGGGACCCTACTCTCTGGGGCCAACGTCCTGACTTTC
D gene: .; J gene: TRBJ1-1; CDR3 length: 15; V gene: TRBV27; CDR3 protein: CASSVSREPNTEAFF; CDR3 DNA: TGTGCCAGCAGTGTCTCCAGGGAACCGAACACTGAAGCTTTCTTT
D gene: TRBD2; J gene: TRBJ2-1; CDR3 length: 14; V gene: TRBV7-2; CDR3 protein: CASETSGKGNEQFF; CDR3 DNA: TGTGCCAGCGAGACTAGCGGGAAGGGCAATGAGCAGTTCTTC